This T cell receptor beta chain appears in the sequencing data of a study of shared clonotypes between healthy human individuals (dated by TCRdb to about 2020). Broadly, across the study: Three men and two women, aged 18 to 49 years, made up the cohort. Different laboratories and diverse techniques were used to prepare libraries and sequence TCR repertoires, to increase sequencing depth and limit assay-specific biases. Between about 0.94 and 8.9 billion PBMCs per donor were obtained by leukapheresis. For each donor, CD4 naive and CD4 memory were each given three plates, CD8 naive was given two plates, and CD8 memory was given one plate. Blood TCR repertoires of five healthy adults were deeply sequenced to estimate repertoire size and the extent of clonotype sharing between individuals. The paper's findings and limits, for the study overall: Across a few donors, approximately 4.6% of naive CD4, 3% to 4% of naive CD8, approximately 2.5% of memory CD4, and around 0.4% of memory CD8 clonotypes were shared. The genetic and exposure-history diversity represented was limited by the small number of donors. Rarefaction of sorted-subset datasets indicated incomplete sequencing despite the large sequencing depth. Pairwise subsampling led to the expectation that sequencing depth would affect the degree of clonotype sharing among donors. Sampling was restricted to blood, and TCR repertoires in tissue are likely to differ from TCR repertoires in blood. Estimated clonotype richness was generally larger for naive than for memory subsets. Clonotypes shared by all four sorted-subset donors showed higher generation probabilities than non-shared clonotypes.

V is clipped by 8 bases and J by 0 bases, and the sequence between their germline boundaries is 14 bases long. The CDR3 holds 15 amino acids from the cysteine to the phenylalanine. CDR3 DNA is the only sequence kept; it has 45 bases, read in frame from the first base. CDR1 and CDR2 were assigned from the germline V gene (reference sequence) as SEHNR and FQNEAQ. In the case of this clone: Its antigen remains undetermined. It has no much larger one-base neighbor in the sample; base qualities were not kept.

TCR CDR3 regions were amplified from genomic DNA by multiplex PCR using the deep immunoSEQ assay. For each cell subset, the extracted genomic DNA was distributed evenly across all wells of several immunoSEQ 96-well plates, and each plate served as one replicate. For sorted subsets, approximately 190 ng of genomic DNA, equivalent to 30,000 or so T cell genomes, went into each replicate PCR. Purified libraries were quantified with a Qubit 3.0 fluorometer, sized on a Bioanalyzer 2100, and re-quantified with the KAPA Library Quantification kit. Every immunoSEQ 96-well plate was sequenced on a dedicated single-read 150-cycle Illumina NextSeq 550 flow cell. Per the original workflow: The immunoSEQ output contained only junctional sequences without quality scores, so filtering could not match that applied to full-length reads. Sequences were annotated with PyIR, a Python wrapper for IgBLAST v1.9, using IMGT germline references to assign V/J genes and CDR3. Reads were removed for weak V/J assignments (E-value above 1e-6), missing CDR3, stop codons, out-of-frame junctions, or ambiguous translated residues. V3J clonotypes were defined as sequences sharing an identical inferred V gene, J gene, and CDR3 amino acid sequence. Percentage overlap between repertoires was calculated by dividing the number of shared unique clonotypes by the size of the smaller repertoire. Repertoire richness was assessed with RTK rarefaction, the Chao1 estimator, and Recon v2.1 estimates of unobserved clonotypes. OLGA was used to compute generation probabilities for all TCRbeta clonotypes that the gDNA method yielded from a handful of donors. In its TCRdb copy, this immuneACCESS table keeps in-frame sequences only and misses some clones. Where compared with another copy, unresolved V genes explain less than half of these, and the others have no known cause. V and J calls and clone size are copied from that table; D and trimming were computed from the DNA. This sample lists over 1.4 million clones; approximately 97% were detected once. The ten largest clones capture 1% to 1.5% of the sample.

Healthy HIV-negative adults with no recently reported acute infections or vaccinations were included as donors. Only Caucasian adults living in Nashville, Tennessee, USA were represented among the donors. Magnetic negative selection was used to enrich CD4+ T cells, after which naive cells were positively selected on CD45RA and the negative fraction became the memory subset. Blood was obtained by leukapheresis, after which PBMCs were separated by Ficoll-Histopaque density gradient centrifugation and cryopreserved in liquid nitrogen vapor phase. Analytical flow cytometry was used to check the purity and quantity of each magnetically sorted T cell population. From each sorted fraction, genomic DNA was isolated and quantified by UV absorbance on a Nanodrop 2000c.

This chain is built from TRBV7-9 and TRBJ2-1, with the D gene too uncertain to name. The sequence was collected from a man between 25 and 39 years old in good health. What was sequenced was naive CD4+ T cells sorted from blood. The sample's cell subset or site label is to be understood as: CD45RA+ positively selected. The DNA reads as follows: TGTGCCAGCGGTAGGGTATTAAGCTCCTACAATGAGCAGTTCTTC. Protein translation: CASGRVLSSYNEQFF.